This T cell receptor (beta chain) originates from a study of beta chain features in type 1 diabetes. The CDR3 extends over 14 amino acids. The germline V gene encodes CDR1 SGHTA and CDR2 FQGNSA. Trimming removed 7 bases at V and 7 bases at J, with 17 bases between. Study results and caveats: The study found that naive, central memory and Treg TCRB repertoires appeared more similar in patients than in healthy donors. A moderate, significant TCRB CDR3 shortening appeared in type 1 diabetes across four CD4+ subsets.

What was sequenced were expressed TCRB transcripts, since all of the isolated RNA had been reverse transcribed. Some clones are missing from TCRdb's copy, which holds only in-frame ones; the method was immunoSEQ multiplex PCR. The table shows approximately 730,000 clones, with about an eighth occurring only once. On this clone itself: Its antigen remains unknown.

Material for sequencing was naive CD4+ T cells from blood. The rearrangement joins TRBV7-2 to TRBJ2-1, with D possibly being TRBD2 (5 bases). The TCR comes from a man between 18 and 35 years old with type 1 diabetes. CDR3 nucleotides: TGTGCCAGCACACCGAGGGTGGGTAGTAATGAGCAGTTCTTC. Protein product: CASTPRVGSNEQFF. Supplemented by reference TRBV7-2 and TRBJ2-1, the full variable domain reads GAGVSQSPSNKVTEKGKDVELRCDPISGHTALYWYRQSLGQGLEFLIYFQGNSAPDKSGLPSDRFSAERTGGSVSTLTIQRTQQEDSAVYLCASTPRVGSNEQFFGPGTRLTVL.